The 32 T cell receptor beta chains listed next were all sequenced from one sample in a study of T cells after yellow fever vaccination. TCRdb analysed the 5' RACE reads with MiXCR anew, one entry per CDR3 protein. Counted here are about 360,000 distinct CDR3 sequences, about 6% occurring once; the ten biggest clones make up 15%. Sequenced material: PBMCs, taken 5 days after the yellow fever booster vaccination. These receptors came from a man aged 30-40 years who received the YFV17D yellow fever vaccine.

The CDR3 bases are TGTGCCAGCACCCTAACGGGACAGGGTGGTAAGACCCAGTACTTC. Translation: CASTLTGQGGKTQYF. The chain carries TRBV5-5 and TRBJ2-5, with TRBD1 matching 9 bases. This CDR3 is 15 amino acids long. CDR1 and CDR2 (germline): SGHKS, YYEKEE (reference sequence). V gave up 6 bases and J gave up 6 bases; unmatched junction bases: 12.

The gene calls are TRBV5-1 and TRBJ1-1; 7 positions match TRBD1. Germline loops: CDR1 SGHRS, CDR2 YFSETQ. This CDR3 is 14 amino acids long. J gave up 4 bases and V 4 bases, and 7 bases lay outside the gene matches. The DNA for the CDR3 is TGCGCCAGCAGCCCATTTGACAGGGCCACTGAAGCTTTCTTT. It encodes CASSPFDRATEAFF. Supplemented by reference TRBV5-1 and TRBJ1-1, the full variable domain reads KAGVTQTPRYLIKTRGQQVTLSCSPISGHRSVSWYQQTPGQGLQFLFEYFSETQRNKGNFPGRFSGRQFSNSRSEMNVSTLELGDSALYLCASSPFDRATEAFFGQGTRLTVV.

The chain recombines TRBV5-1 with TRBJ2-7; TRBD2 matches at 10 bases. V shed 3 bases and J 7 bases; nucleotides not matched to a gene: 4. This CDR3 has 13 amino acids. Germline V CDR1 and CDR2: SGHRS, YFSETQ. CDR3 sequence (DNA): TGCGCCAGCAGCTCCGGACTAGCGGATGAGCAGTACTTC. Its translation: CASSSGLADEQYF. Based on the CDR3 plus reference TRBV5-1 and TRBJ2-7, the full variable domain is KAGVTQTPRYLIKTRGQQVTLSCSPISGHRSVSWYQQTPGQGLQFLFEYFSETQRNKGNFPGRFSGRQFSNSRSEMNVSTLELGDSALYLCASSSGLADEQYFGPGTRLTVT.

The chain is built from TRBV6-5 and TRBJ2-7, with D possibly TRBD1 on 5 matching bases. Germline CDR1 and CDR2: MNHEY and SVGAGI. Trimming removed 0 bases from V and 4 bases from J, with 13 bases in between. The CDR3 is 15 residues long. The CDR3 loop is CASSYSSGFGYEQYF. CDR3 nucleotide sequence: TGTGCCAGCAGTTACTCGTCAGGGTTCGGGTACGAGCAGTACTTC.

The chain employs TRBV20-1 and TRBJ2-7; 7 nucleotides align to TRBD1. CDR3 length: 14 residues. In germline, CDR1 is DFQATT, CDR2 SNEGSKA (reference sequence). The V gene end was trimmed by 3 bases and the J gene end by 2 bases; junction bases not matched to a gene: 7. The CDR3 DNA is TGCAGTGCTAGTCCAACAGGGGTCGCCTACGAGCAGTACTTC. It codes for CSASPTGVAYEQYF.

This clonotype occurred many times. The chain recombines TRBV7-8 with TRBJ2-7; 7 positions match TRBD2. J gave up 2 bases and V 5 bases, and 12 bases lay outside the gene matches. The germline gives CDR1 SGHVS, CDR2 FQNEAQ. This CDR3 region has 16 residues. CDR3 coding DNA: TGTGCCAGCAGCAAAACTCCTAGCGGCACCCCCTACGAGCAGTACTTC. Translation gives CASSKTPSGTPYEQYF.

This clonotype showed up just a few times. This chain links TRBV5-4 with TRBJ2-2; maybe TRBD2 (5 bases). CDR1 and CDR2 from the germline V gene are SGHNT and YYREEE (reference sequence). V was shortened by 0 bases and J by 7 bases, with 28 bases between the two germline ends. This CDR3 is 20 amino acids long. The CDR3 DNA follows: TGTGCCAGCAGCTTGGGTAGCGTACCGGTTATGTCGGCGAAAGTCGGGGAGCTGTTTTTT. Amino acids: CASSLGSVPVMSAKVGELFF.

This clonotype was counted only a few times. J is TRBJ1-6 and V is TRBV20-1; D is ambiguous. Deletions cut 0 bases from V and 6 bases from J, with 3 bases between. This CDR3 comprises 12 residues. Germline CDR1 is DFQATT and CDR2 is SNEGSKA (reference sequence). The DNA for the CDR3 is TGCAGTGCTAGAGACAGTAATTCACCCCTCCACTTT. This codes for CSARDSNSPLHF.

This clonotype was counted only a few times. Compared with germline, one end of the junction differs, possibly owing to a read error. The chain carries TRBV19 and TRBJ2-1; 7 bases map to TRBD1. The CDR3 extends over 12 amino acids. CDR1 LNHDA and CDR2 SQIVND come from the germline V gene (reference sequence). The CDR3 region has the DNA TGTGCCAGTAGTACTAGGGGGCCAGGGCTCATCTTC. Translation gives CASSTRGPGLIF.

This clonotype showed up many times. The chain has TRBV29-1 and TRBJ2-5; perhaps TRBD2 as D (5 bases). The V and J ends lost 6 bases and 5 bases respectively, with 19 bases between them. This CDR3 is built from 14 residues. Germline V gene lookup returns CDR1 SQVTM and CDR2 ANQGSEA. CDR3: CSVGGPNVGETQYF. In nucleotides, the CDR3 is TGCAGCGTGGGCGGGCCCAATGTCGGGGAGACCCAGTACTTC.

This clonotype was recorded many times. This chain uses TRBV7-2 with TRBJ2-3, with D perhaps assigned TRBD1 or TRBD2 (6 bases each). Germline loops: CDR1 SGHTA, CDR2 FQGNSA. The V end was cut by 5 bases, the J end by 8 bases, with 14 bases between. This CDR3 has 13 amino acids. This CDR3 is CASSPRLGGTQYF. In DNA form, the CDR3 reads TGTGCCAGCAGCCCGCGACTAGGGGGTACGCAGTATTTT.

This clonotype was counted ten times or more. This rearrangement joins TRBV5-1 to TRBJ2-7; no firm D call. V lost 2 bases and J lost 1, with 7 bases in between. Germline CDR1 is SGHRS and CDR2 is YFSETQ. The CDR3 has 13 residues. CDR3 DNA: TGCGCCAGCAGCTTCGACGCATCCTACGAGCAGTACTTC. Encoded protein: CASSFDASYEQYF.

The V call is TRBV20-1, the J call TRBJ2-3, with 9 bases matching TRBD2. Unmatched junction bases numbered 8, after V lost 0 bases and J lost 4 bases. Germline V lookup: CDR1 DFQATT, CDR2 SNEGSKA (reference sequence). The CDR3 contains 16 residues. CDR3 in amino acids: CSARDLRGRAADTQYF. CDR3 bases: TGCAGTGCTAGAGATTTACGCGGGAGGGCCGCAGATACGCAGTATTTT.

The rearrangement joins TRBV11-2 to TRBJ2-7; the D is unclear. V lost 1 base and J 6 bases, leaving 10 bases between the germline ends. The germline V gene has CDR1 SGHAT and CDR2 FQNNGV. The CDR3 consists of 13 residues. This chain's CDR3 is CASSLASASEQYF. The CDR3 DNA reads TGTGCCAGCAGCTTAGCGTCAGCAAGCGAGCAGTACTTC.

The chain recombines TRBV3-1 with TRBJ2-3; D is ambiguous. V was trimmed by 7 bases and J by 2 bases, leaving 16 bases between them. This CDR3 is 15 amino acids long. Germline CDR1 reads LGHDT; CDR2 reads YNNKEL (reference sequence). The CDR3 nucleotides read TGTGCCAGCACCAACCAGGTCCTTTCCACAGATACGCAGTATTTT. Translated: CASTNQVLSTDTQYF.

This clonotype was detected only a few times. V usage is TRBV29-1 and J usage is TRBJ2-1; no reliable D call. This CDR3 comprises 12 residues. V shed 7 bases and J shed 5 bases, with 12 bases lying between them. Germline-derived CDR1 and CDR2 are SQVTM and ANQGSEA. This CDR3 reads CSARLEHNEQFF. CDR3 nucleotide sequence: TGCAGCGCCCGTCTAGAGCACAATGAGCAGTTCTTC.

In its sample, this clonotype was seen many times. The chain uses TRBV12-3 or TRBV12-4 and TRBJ2-3; D remains ambiguous. V lost 8 bases and J lost 4, with 7 bases in between. The CDR3 consists of 11 residues. CDR3 nucleotides: TGTGCCAGCTCTGTTTCAGATACGCAGTATTTT. Its protein is CASSVSDTQYF.

This clonotype was detected only a few times. V gene TRBV27 combines with J gene TRBJ2-2; 9 nucleotides align to TRBD2. Trimming cost V 8 bases and J 5 bases; bases outside gene matches: 6. CDR1 is MNHEY, CDR2 SMNVEV, per germline (reference sequence). The CDR3 contains 14 residues. In DNA form, the CDR3 reads TGTGCCAGCGAGGCGGGAGGGTTAACCGGGGAGCTGTTTTTT. Its protein product is CASEAGGLTGELFF.

The chain is built from TRBV12-3 or TRBV12-4 and TRBJ2-1; D gene unclear. V shed 6 bases and J shed 8 bases, with 11 bases lying between them. The CDR3 contains 12 residues. The CDR3 sequence: CASSRLLDEQFF. For the CDR3, the DNA is TGTGCCAGCAGCAGACTTCTAGATGAGCAGTTCTTC.

This clonotype was seen many times. The chain combines TRBV7-9 with TRBJ2-3; TRBD1 or TRBD2 may be the D gene (5 bases each). This CDR3 contains 13 residues. Germline CDR1 SEHNR, CDR2 FQNEAQ (reference sequence). The V gene lost 3 bases and the J gene lost 5 bases, with 9 bases spanning the gap. CDR3 residues: CASSFGAEDTQYF. The CDR3 bases are TGTGCCAGCAGCTTCGGGGCGGAAGATACGCAGTATTTT.

This clonotype appeared a few times. V and J are TRBV9 and TRBJ2-7; TRBD1 matches at 9 bases. This CDR3 region has 15 residues. Germline trimming cut 1 base from V and 2 bases from J; bases unmatched to any gene: 4. CDR1 SGDLS and CDR2 YYNGEE come from the germline V gene. The CDR3 region has the DNA TGTGCCAGCAGCGTAACGGGACAGGGTCCCTACGAGCAGTACTTC. It is translated as CASSVTGQGPYEQYF.

The rearrangement links TRBV4-3 to TRBJ2-2; the match to TRBD2 covers 9 bases. The V segment lost 1 base and the J segment 2 bases; nucleotides outside the gene matches: 8. The CDR3 totals 18 residues. Germline values: CDR1 LGHNA, CDR2 YSLEER. The CDR3 here is CASSQVLAGWVNTGELFF. In DNA, the CDR3 is TGCGCCAGCAGCCAAGTTCTAGCGGGATGGGTTAACACCGGGGAGCTGTTTTTT.

This clonotype was picked up a small number of times. The chain employs TRBV4-2 and TRBJ2-7; D may correspond to TRBD1 or TRBD2 (5 bases each). Germline CDR1 reads LGHNA; CDR2 reads YNFKEQ. The CDR3 is made up of 16 amino acids. The ends were cut back, 1 base at V and 0 bases at J, with 13 bases in the middle. Here the CDR3 reads CASSQVSGANSYEQYF. CDR3 nucleotide sequence: TGTGCCAGCAGCCAAGTCTCCGGGGCCAACTCCTACGAGCAGTACTTC.

This clonotype was picked up many times. The V and J genes are TRBV7-6 and TRBJ2-5; D is ambiguous. The CDR3 runs 16 residues. Trimming pared 5 bases from V and 2 bases from J, leaving 18 bases between. In germline, CDR1 is SGHVS, CDR2 FNYEAQ. The CDR3 region is CASSQPFGKGQETQYF. CDR3 coding DNA: TGTGCCAGCAGCCAACCTTTTGGGAAGGGACAAGAGACCCAGTACTTC.

The chain carries TRBV7-9 and TRBJ1-2; D is unresolved. Germline lookup yields CDR1 SEHNR and CDR2 FQNEAQ (reference sequence). Trimming removed 0 bases at V and 1 base at J, with 6 bases between. The CDR3 runs to 14 residues. CDR3 sequence (DNA): TGTGCCAGCAGCTTAGCGGCCTTTAACTATGGCTACACCTTC. Its translation: CASSLAAFNYGYTF.

This clonotype has just a few counts. The genes are TRBV30 and TRBJ2-2; a weak D match, TRBD1 (5 bases). This CDR3 is 11 amino acids long. Germline V gene lookup returns CDR1 GTSNPN and CDR2 SVGIG (reference sequence). With 6 bases removed from V and 7 bases from J, the gap between germline ends came to 9 bases. CDR3: CACPGYGELFF. CDR3 sequence (DNA): TGTGCCTGTCCAGGGTACGGGGAGCTGTTTTTT.

This clonotype was seen repeatedly, ten times or more. V usage is TRBV20-1 and J usage is TRBJ2-1, with D tentatively TRBD2 (5 bases). CDR1 is DFQATT and CDR2 is SNEGSKA in the germline V gene (reference sequence). The CDR3 is 15 amino acids. Trimming removed 5 bases from V and 9 bases from J, with 23 bases in between. For the CDR3, the DNA is TGCAGTGCTGGACCAGCACGGGAACCCTGGCGTGAGCAGTTCTTC. Its protein is CSAGPAREPWREQFF.

The chain carries TRBV7-9 and TRBJ2-5; D may be TRBD2 (5 bases). Trimming removed 2 bases at V and 4 bases at J, with 17 bases between. The CDR3 totals 16 residues. Germline CDR1 and CDR2: SEHNR and FQNEAQ (reference sequence). The CDR3 region has the DNA TGTGCCAGCAGCTTACTCCCACTAGTTGAGGGAGAGACCCAGTACTTC. This encodes CASSLLPLVEGETQYF.

J is TRBJ2-3 and V is TRBV18; 8 bases line up with TRBD2. The CDR3 is 14 residues long. V shed 5 bases, J shed 5 bases, and the junction held 6 bases outside the gene matches. The germline V gene encodes CDR1 KGHSH and CDR2 LQKENI. CDR3 coding DNA: TGTGCCAGCTCAGCAACTAGCGGAAGAGATACGCAGTATTTT. Its translation: CASSATSGRDTQYF.

The chain carries TRBV4-2 and TRBJ1-1; tentatively, D is TRBD1 (5 bases). The germline gives CDR1 LGHNA, CDR2 YNFKEQ. CDR3 length equals 15 residues. With 3 bases removed from V and 5 bases from J, the gap between germline ends came to 16 bases. CDR3 nucleotides: TGTGCCAGCAGCCAGGGCACCGGGGCCGTTACTGAAGCTTTCTTT. It is translated as CASSQGTGAVTEAFF.

The CDR3: CSARSTDTQYF. In DNA, the CDR3 is TGCAGTGCTAGATCGACAGATACGCAGTATTTT. The chain recombines TRBV20-1 with TRBJ2-3, with D uncertain. The CDR3 sequence is 11 residues long. The V gene lost 2 bases and the J gene lost 3 bases, with 3 bases spanning the gap. The germline CDR1 and CDR2 sequences are DFQATT and SNEGSKA (reference sequence).

This clonotype was seen repeatedly, ten times or more. The rearrangement joins TRBV7-8 to TRBJ2-1; D unclear. V was clipped by 2 bases and J by 8 bases, with 7 bases between them. The CDR3 loop spans 12 amino acids. The germline V gene has CDR1 SGHVS and CDR2 FQNEAQ. CDR3 sequence reads: CASSLKVYEQFF. The CDR3 region has the DNA TGTGCCAGCAGCTTAAAGGTCTATGAGCAGTTCTTC.